Each of the 23 T cell receptor beta chains below was sequenced from the same sample in a study of preoperative IRX-2 immunotherapy in early breast cancer. Stated treatment: preoperative locoregional IRX-2 cytokine immunotherapy. The repertoire was sequenced with immunoSEQ multiplex PCR; TCRdb's copy has only in-frame clones and lacks some. Of around 57,000 clones listed, 94% were seen once; the top ten hold around 1.7%. Sampling took place from a patient treated with IRX-2 immunotherapy. Every receptor here comes from a human donor with breast cancer.

This chain links TRBV2 with TRBJ1-5; D is possibly TRBD1 (5 bases). Between the trimmed V and J ends, which lost 2 bases and 0 bases, there was a span of 8 bases. Per germline, CDR1 SNHLY and CDR2 FYNNEI. The CDR3 is 15 amino acids. The CDR3 loop reads CASSERGYSNQPQHF. In DNA, the CDR3 is TGTGCCAGCAGTGAAAGGGGTTATAGCAATCAGCCCCAGCATTTT.

CDR3 DNA: TGTGCCAGCAGTGAATCGGGCAGGGGGCAGGATGGCTACACCTTC. This translates into CASSESGRGQDGYTF. The chain links TRBV6-1 to TRBJ1-2, with TRBD1 matching 8 bases. Unmatched junction bases numbered 8, after V lost 2 bases and J lost 6 bases. Germline-derived CDR1 and CDR2 are MNHNS and SASEGT. The CDR3 is 15 amino acids.

The chain is built from TRBV28 and TRBJ2-1; no definite D call. The germline gives CDR1 MDHEN, CDR2 SYDVKM. V lost 4 bases and J lost 8, with 15 bases in between. The CDR3 sequence is 14 residues long. DNA of the CDR3: TGTGCCAGCAGTTACCTCGACCAAATATATGAGCAGTTCTTC. Translated, it gives CASSYLDQIYEQFF.

The rearrangement joins TRBV9 to TRBJ2-7; maybe TRBD1 (6 bases). Germline V gives CDR1 SGDLS, CDR2 YYNGEE. The CDR3 is made up of 14 amino acids. Trimming took off 3 bases at V and 1 base at J, with 11 bases between the two ends. DNA for the CDR3: TGTGCCAGCAGCGATCATCAGGGGTCCTACGAGCAGTACTTC. Amino acid sequence: CASSDHQGSYEQYF.

This chain links TRBV18 with TRBJ2-1; tentative D call: TRBD2 (6 bases). V was shortened by 2 bases and J by 6 bases, with 17 bases between the two germline ends. The CDR3 extends over 16 amino acids. Germline CDR1 is KGHSH and CDR2 is LQKENI. CDR3 DNA sequence: TGTGCCAGCTCACCAGGACTATCCCCCTTCTCCAATGAGCAGTTCTTC. Protein product: CASSPGLSPFSNEQFF.

The CDR3 is CASSPPWGTPHTDTQYF. CDR3 bases: TGTGCCAGCAGCCCCCCCTGGGGGACCCCGCACACAGATACGCAGTATTTT. The gene calls are TRBV7-9 and TRBJ2-3; D is possibly TRBD1 or TRBD2 (5 bases each). Germline CDR1 SEHNR, CDR2 FQNEAQ (reference sequence). CDR3 length: 17 amino acids. Trimming took 5 bases from V and 2 from J, leaving 20 bases between them.

The V call is TRBV30, the J call TRBJ2-7; TRBD1 is a possible D gene (5 bases). The CDR3 consists of 11 residues. Germline loops: CDR1 GTSNPN, CDR2 SVGIG (reference sequence). With 3 bases removed from V and 3 bases from J, the gap between germline ends came to 6 bases. CDR3 DNA sequence: TGTGCCTGGAGAGGGGTCTACGAGCAGTACTTC. This translates into CAWRGVYEQYF.

The rearrangement uses TRBV2 and TRBJ1-2, with 8 positions matching TRBD1. This CDR3 is 17 amino acids long. The germline V gene encodes CDR1 SNHLY and CDR2 FYNNEI. V lost 1 base and J lost 5; bases outside the gene matches: 12. For the CDR3, the DNA is TGTGCCAGCAGTGAAGGTCGGACAGGGACCAACCCTTATGGCTACACCTTC. Its translation: CASSEGRTGTNPYGYTF.

The chain combines TRBV7-9 with TRBJ2-1; D is perhaps TRBD2 (5 bases). This CDR3 contains 15 residues. Germline-derived CDR1 and CDR2 are SEHNR and FQNEAQ (reference sequence). Trimming removed 1 base at V and 5 bases at J, with 12 bases between. In DNA, the CDR3 is TGTGCCAGCAGCTTAGATACGGGGAGTCACAATGAGCAGTTCTTC. It translates to CASSLDTGSHNEQFF. The full variable domain, with the rest looked up from reference TRBV7-9 and TRBJ2-1, is DTGVSQNPRHKITKRGQNVTFRCDPISEHNRLYWYRQTLGQGPEFLTYFQNEAQLEKSRLLSDRFSAERPKGSFSTLEIQRTEQGDSAMYLCASSLDTGSHNEQFFGPGTRLTVL.

The chain has TRBV20-1 and TRBJ1-1; D is unresolved. CDR1 and CDR2 from the germline V gene are DFQATT and SNEGSKA (reference sequence). The V end was cut by 3 bases, the J end by 2 bases, with 4 bases between. This CDR3 has 11 residues. The CDR3 region is CSARRNTEAFF. As DNA, the CDR3 is TGCAGTGCTAGGCGTAACACTGAAGCTTTCTTT.

In its sample, this clone was seen once. This chain uses TRBV18 with TRBJ1-1; D not certain. CDR3 length equals 15 residues. Germline V gene sequence: CDR1 KGHSH, CDR2 LQKENI. V lost 3 bases, J lost 3 bases, and 14 bases lay in between. The CDR3 DNA reads as TGTGCCAGCTCACCCCGGGCGAGGGCGGACACTGAAGCTTTCTTT. This translates into CASSPRARADTEAFF.

V and J are TRBV6-6 and TRBJ1-1; D is unclear. The CDR3 contains 13 residues. In germline, CDR1 is MNHNY, CDR2 SVGAGI (reference sequence). V was cut by 1 base and J by 4 bases, with 7 bases left in between. CDR3 in amino acids: CASSYYDGTEAFF. The CDR3 bases are TGTGCCAGCAGTTACTACGACGGCACTGAAGCTTTCTTT.

The chain has TRBV28 and TRBJ1-3, with D possibly matching TRBD1 (6 bases). The germline CDR1 and CDR2 sequences are MDHEN and SYDVKM. This CDR3 comprises 13 residues. V was cut by 5 bases and J by 2 bases, with 7 bases left in between. CDR3 protein: CASSRQAGNTIYF. In DNA form, the CDR3 reads TGTGCCAGCAGTAGACAGGCTGGAAACACCATATATTTT.

The chain carries TRBV7-9 and TRBJ2-7; a possible D gene is TRBD2 (5 bases). V lost 1 base to trimming and J lost 3 bases, with 7 bases between them. Germline lookup yields CDR1 SEHNR and CDR2 FQNEAQ (reference sequence). This CDR3 has 13 amino acids. CDR3: CASSLGGHYEQYF. The CDR3 region has the DNA TGTGCCAGCAGCTTAGGCGGGCACTACGAGCAGTACTTC.

The chain joins TRBV25-1 to TRBJ2-5, with 8 bases identical to TRBD2. Trimming took 2 bases from V and 2 from J; bases not matched to a gene: 4. The CDR3 is 15 residues long. The germline CDR1 and CDR2 sequences are MGHDK and SYGVNS. CDR3 residues: CASSEVAGIQETQYF. CDR3 nucleotide sequence: TGTGCCAGCAGTGAAGTAGCGGGGATTCAAGAGACCCAGTACTTC.

The chain joins TRBV4-1 to TRBJ1-1, with a tentative D call TRBD1 (6 bases). The CDR3 totals 17 residues. Per germline, CDR1 MGHRA and CDR2 YSYEKL. The V end was cut by 6 bases, the J end by 5 bases, with 25 bases between. Here the CDR3 reads CASSPPSGARFRTEAFF. The CDR3, as DNA: TGCGCCAGCAGTCCACCTTCGGGGGCAAGATTTCGGACTGAAGCTTTCTTT.

The chain employs TRBV28 and TRBJ2-2, with D unresolved. The CDR3 contains 16 residues. Germline values: CDR1 MDHEN, CDR2 SYDVKM. V was pared by 7 bases and J by 3 bases, with 18 bases between. The CDR3 DNA sequence: TGTGCCAGCATTTCACCTGGAGACGGTCACACCGGGGAGCTGTTTTTT. Translated: CASISPGDGHTGELFF. Combining the CDR3 with reference TRBV28 and TRBJ2-2 gives the whole variable domain DVKVTQSSRYLVKRTGEKVFLECVQDMDHENMFWYRQDPGLGLRLIYFSYDVKMKEKGDIPEGYSVSREKKERFSLILESASTNQTSMYLCASISPGDGHTGELFFGEGSRLTVL.

The chain uses TRBV15 and TRBJ2-7; D gene unclear. The length of the CDR3 is 11 residues. Germline V gives CDR1 LNHNV, CDR2 YYDKDF (reference sequence). With 1 base removed from V and 4 bases from J, the gap between germline ends came to 2 bases. CDR3 in DNA: TGTGCCACCAGCAGAGGGTACGAGCAGTACTTC. Amino acid sequence: CATSRGYEQYF.

V gene TRBV9 combines with J gene TRBJ2-2; D may be TRBD2 (5 bases). This CDR3 spans 14 amino acids. The V end lost 2 bases, the J end lost 2 bases, and 7 bases lay between the germline ends. CDR1 is SGDLS, CDR2 YYNGEE, per germline. The CDR3 loop reads CASSVDLNTGELFF. The CDR3 region has the DNA TGTGCCAGCAGCGTGGACTTAAACACCGGGGAGCTGTTTTTT.

The chain has TRBV6-5 and TRBJ1-5, with D unclear. The CDR3 covers 12 residues. Deletions cut 6 bases from V and 9 bases from J, with 12 bases between. The V gene's germline CDR1 is MNHEY and CDR2 SVGAGI. In DNA form, the CDR3 reads TGTGCCAGCAGATCCAATCACGGGCCCCAGCATTTT. Encoded protein: CASRSNHGPQHF.

The chain couples TRBV10-3 to TRBJ1-2; 7 bases align to TRBD1. Per germline, CDR1 ENHRY and CDR2 SYGVKD. The CDR3 spans 15 residues. Trimming at V came to 3 bases and at J to 4 bases, leaving 8 bases not matched to a gene. CDR3 nucleotides: TGTGCCATCAGTGAACGGACAGGCCCAACCTATGGCTACACCTTC. As protein: CAISERTGPTYGYTF.

The CDR3 nucleotides read TGTGCCAGCAGCGTAGGGGGGACAGGGGTGCATCAGCCCCAGCATTTT. Its protein product is CASSVGGTGVHQPQHF. The chain has TRBV9 and TRBJ1-5, with 10 bases that match TRBD1. J lost 5 bases, V lost 0 bases, and 5 bases had no gene match. This CDR3 has 16 amino acids. Germline CDR1 is SGDLS and CDR2 is YYNGEE.

The chain recombines TRBV29-1 with TRBJ2-3; D gene uncertain. This CDR3 spans 15 amino acids. The V end was cut by 7 bases, the J end by 2 bases, with 19 bases between. Per the germline V gene, CDR1 is SQVTM and CDR2 is ANQGSEA. The CDR3: CSAVRTRTSTDTQYF. The CDR3 DNA is TGCAGCGCGGTTCGGACCCGGACCTCCACAGATACGCAGTATTTT.